This section outlines one T cell receptor beta chain sequence together with its context. Its antigen is not identified. TCRdb recomputed calls from the reads with MiXCR, one row per CDR3 protein. The sample lists fewer than 60,000 distinct CDR3 sequences; 15% to 20% were seen once. This entry comes from a study of T cell repertoires in cytomegalovirus infection. This CDR3 contains 15 residues. Per the germline V gene, CDR1 is LGHNA and CDR2 is YNFKEQ. J gave up 7 bases and V 4 bases, and 4 bases lay outside the gene matches. This chain uses TRBV4-2 with TRBJ2-1; TRBD2 matches 13 bases. Specimen: CD8+ T cells from cultured PBMCs, collected from culture after CMV antigen stimulation. The clonotype comes from a human donor in good health (CMV status not recorded). Some clones in this sample may be carry-over from other donors' samples. CDR3 sequence (DNA): TGTGCCAGCAGCCTGACTAGCGGGGGGACTAATGAGCAGTTCTTC. Protein sequence: CASSLTSGGTNEQFF.